The clone carrying this TCR beta chain was detected once. Its specificity is not known. These data are taken from a study of PD-1 blockade in classical Hodgkin lymphoma. The CDR3 length is 14 residues. Trimming pared 6 bases from V and 8 bases from J, leaving 17 bases between. The V gene's germline CDR1 is MNHNS and CDR2 SASEGT. Repertoires were generated with immunoSEQ multiplex PCR, while TCRdb's copy carries only in-frame clones and drops some. The sample shows about 20,000 clones, roughly 84% of them seen only once. Study findings and constraints: TCR diversity rose significantly by C4D1 in CD4+ but not CD8+ cells. A reduction in baseline TCR diversity was reportedly seen in newly diagnosed patients relative to healthy donors. Baseline diversity was lower in partial responders and progressors than complete responders.

Time point given: cycle 4 day 1 (C4D1), after about 6 weeks of nivolumab. Relapse was seen in all patients after autologous stem cell transplantation, and brentuximab vedotin exposure was variable. Thawed PBMCs underwent magnetic negative selection to obtain purified CD8+ T cells. Relapsed/refractory classical Hodgkin lymphoma patients had complete, partial or progressive responses. The origin of this receptor is a human donor with classical Hodgkin lymphoma. The sample in question was CD8+ T cells from blood, obtained before the fourth cycle of nivolumab. The rearrangement links TRBV6-1 to TRBJ2-1; no clear D gene. The CDR3 loop is CASRPTNLEDEQFF. CDR3 nucleotide sequence: TGTGCCAGCAGGCCAACCAACTTAGAGGATGAGCAGTTCTTC.